This TCR beta chain was retrieved from a study of regulatory T cells in long-lasting Graves disease. The germline V gene encodes CDR1 MNHEY and CDR2 SVGEGT. Germline trimming cut 4 bases from V and 2 bases from J; bases unmatched to any gene: 12. The length of the CDR3 is 17 residues. A word on this clonotype: Its matching antigen is unknown.

In building TCR beta libraries, iRepertoire HTBI primers were used together with Arm-PCR of CDR3 regions. TCRdb re-called the multiplex PCR reads through MiXCR, storing one row per CDR3 protein. The sample shows 540,000 or so distinct CDR3 sequences, 13% of them seen only once. Time point specified: newly diagnosed GD, antithyroid drugs for less than 3 months. The TCR library used RNA extracted from PBMCs. Collection of peripheral blood (nine milliliters) was done using EDTA tubes. Study-wide results and limits: With persistent disease, TRBV28, TRBJ1-2 and TRBJ2-5 were the favored segments.

This sample also appeared in a second study, on T cells in Graves' hyperthyroidism and ophthalmopathy. That paper notes: The study used the HTBI primer set for a first-round RT-PCR of the TCR CDR3. Blood shared most expanded thyroid clonotypes above 0.001.

This chain joins TRBV6-2 or TRBV6-3 and TRBJ2-3, with TRBD2 matching over 7 bases. Sequencing was performed on peripheral blood mononuclear cells (PBMCs), taken at new diagnosis, from a patient treated with antithyroid drugs. The sequence came from a man aged 25 to 40 with Graves disease. The CDR3 protein is CASSLGWETSPTDTQYF. As DNA, the CDR3 is TGTGCCAGCAGTTTGGGGTGGGAGACTAGCCCCACAGATACGCAGTATTTT.